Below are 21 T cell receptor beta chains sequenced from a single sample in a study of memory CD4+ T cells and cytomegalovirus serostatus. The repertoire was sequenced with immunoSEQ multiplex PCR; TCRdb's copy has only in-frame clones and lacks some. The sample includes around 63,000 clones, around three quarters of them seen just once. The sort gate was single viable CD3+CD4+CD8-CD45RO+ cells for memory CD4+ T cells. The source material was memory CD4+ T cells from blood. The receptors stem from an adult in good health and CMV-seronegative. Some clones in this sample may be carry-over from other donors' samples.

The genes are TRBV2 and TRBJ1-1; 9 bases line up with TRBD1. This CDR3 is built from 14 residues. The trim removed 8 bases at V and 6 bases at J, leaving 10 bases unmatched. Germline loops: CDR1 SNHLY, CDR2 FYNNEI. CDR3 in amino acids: CASCSDRGQPEAFF. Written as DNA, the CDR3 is TGTGCCAGCTGTTCGGACAGGGGCCAACCTGAAGCTTTCTTT.

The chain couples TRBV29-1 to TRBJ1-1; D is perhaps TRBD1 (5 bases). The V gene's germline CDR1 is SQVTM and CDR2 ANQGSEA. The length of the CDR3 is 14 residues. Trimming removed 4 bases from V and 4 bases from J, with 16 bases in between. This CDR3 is CSVASYGGSTEAFF. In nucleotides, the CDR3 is TGCAGCGTTGCAAGTTACGGGGGAAGCACTGAAGCTTTCTTT.

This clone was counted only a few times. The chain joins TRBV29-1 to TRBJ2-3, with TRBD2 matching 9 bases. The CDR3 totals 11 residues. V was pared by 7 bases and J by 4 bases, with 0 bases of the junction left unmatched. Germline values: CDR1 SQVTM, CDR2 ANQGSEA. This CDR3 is CSGTSADTQYF. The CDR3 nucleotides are TGCAGCGGGACTAGCGCAGATACGCAGTATTTT.

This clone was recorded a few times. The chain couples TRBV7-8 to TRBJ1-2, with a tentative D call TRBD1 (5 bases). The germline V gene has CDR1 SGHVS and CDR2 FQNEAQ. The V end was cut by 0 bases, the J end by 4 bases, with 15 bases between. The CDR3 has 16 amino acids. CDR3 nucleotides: TGTGCCAGCAGCTTAGCCAGGGACCCTGTCATCTATGGCTACACCTTC. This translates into CASSLARDPVIYGYTF.

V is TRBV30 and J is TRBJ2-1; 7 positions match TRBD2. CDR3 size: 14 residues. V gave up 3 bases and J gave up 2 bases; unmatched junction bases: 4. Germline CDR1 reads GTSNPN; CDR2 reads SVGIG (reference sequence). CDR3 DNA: TGTGCCTGGAGGGCTAGCGGCGCCTACAATGAGCAGTTCTTC. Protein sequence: CAWRASGAYNEQFF. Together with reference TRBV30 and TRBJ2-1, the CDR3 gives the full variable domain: SQTIHQWPATLVQPVGSPLSLECTVEGTSNPNLYWYRQAAGRGLQLLFYSVGIGQISSEVPQNLSASRPQDRQFILSSKKLLLSDSGFYLCAWRASGAYNEQFFGPGTRLTVL.

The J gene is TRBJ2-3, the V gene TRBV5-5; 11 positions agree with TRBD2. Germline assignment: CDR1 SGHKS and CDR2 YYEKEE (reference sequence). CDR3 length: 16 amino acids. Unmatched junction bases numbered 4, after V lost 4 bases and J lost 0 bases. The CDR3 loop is CASSPGLAESTDTQYF. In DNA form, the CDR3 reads TGTGCCAGCAGCCCGGGACTAGCGGAAAGCACAGATACGCAGTATTTT.

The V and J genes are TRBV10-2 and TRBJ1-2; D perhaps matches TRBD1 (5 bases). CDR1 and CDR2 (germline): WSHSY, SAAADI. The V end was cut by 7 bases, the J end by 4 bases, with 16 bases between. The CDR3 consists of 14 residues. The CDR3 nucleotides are TGCGCCAGCACCGAACAGCTCGGGGGCTATGGCTACACCTTC. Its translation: CASTEQLGGYGYTF.

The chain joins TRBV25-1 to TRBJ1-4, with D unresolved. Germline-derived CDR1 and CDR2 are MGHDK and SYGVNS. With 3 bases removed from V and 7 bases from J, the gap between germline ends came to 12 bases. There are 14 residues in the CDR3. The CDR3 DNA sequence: TGTGCCAGCAGTGATGGCCCCGGTAGTGAAAAACTGTTTTTT. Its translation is CASSDGPGSEKLFF.

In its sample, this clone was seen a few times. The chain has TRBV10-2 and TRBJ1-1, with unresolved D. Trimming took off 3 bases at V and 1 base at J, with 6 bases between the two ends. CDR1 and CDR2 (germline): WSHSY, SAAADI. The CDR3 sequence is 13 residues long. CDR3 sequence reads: CASSDYGNTEAFF. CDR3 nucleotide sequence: TGCGCCAGCAGTGATTATGGGAACACTGAAGCTTTCTTT.

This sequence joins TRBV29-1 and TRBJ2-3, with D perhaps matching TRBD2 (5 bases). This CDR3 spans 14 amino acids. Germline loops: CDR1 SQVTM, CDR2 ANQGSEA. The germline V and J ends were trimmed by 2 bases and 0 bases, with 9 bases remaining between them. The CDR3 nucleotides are TGCAGCGTTGAAAAGACTACTAGCACAGATACGCAGTATTTT. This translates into CSVEKTTSTDTQYF.

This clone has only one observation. Written as DNA, the CDR3 is TGTGCCAGCAGCTCGGGGACCGAGCAGTACTTC. Protein sequence: CASSSGTEQYF. This chain uses TRBV11-2 with TRBJ2-7; D is perhaps TRBD1 or TRBD2 (5 bases each). V was pared by 4 bases and J by 6 bases, with 7 bases between. The germline V gene has CDR1 SGHAT and CDR2 FQNNGV. This CDR3 has 11 residues.

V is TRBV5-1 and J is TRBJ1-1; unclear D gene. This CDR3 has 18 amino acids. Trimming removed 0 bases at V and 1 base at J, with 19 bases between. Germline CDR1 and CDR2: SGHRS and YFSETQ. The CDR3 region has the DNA TGCGCCAGCAGCTTGGTTTATGGAAGGGTGAGAAGGAACACTGAAGCTTTCTTT. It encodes CASSLVYGRVRRNTEAFF.

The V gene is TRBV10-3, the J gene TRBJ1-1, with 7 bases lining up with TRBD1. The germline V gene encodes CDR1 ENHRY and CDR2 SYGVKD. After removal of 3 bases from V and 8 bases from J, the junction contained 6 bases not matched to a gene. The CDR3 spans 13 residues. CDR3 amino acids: CAISEKGAGEAFF. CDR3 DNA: TGTGCCATCAGTGAAAAGGGGGCAGGGGAAGCTTTCTTT.

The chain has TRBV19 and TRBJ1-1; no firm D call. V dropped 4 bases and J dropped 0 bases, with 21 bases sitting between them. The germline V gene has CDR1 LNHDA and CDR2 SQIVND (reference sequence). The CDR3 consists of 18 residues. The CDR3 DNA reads TGTGCCAGTAGTAAGAGCCATGGGGTGATCCGGATGAACACTGAAGCTTTCTTT. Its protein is CASSKSHGVIRMNTEAFF.

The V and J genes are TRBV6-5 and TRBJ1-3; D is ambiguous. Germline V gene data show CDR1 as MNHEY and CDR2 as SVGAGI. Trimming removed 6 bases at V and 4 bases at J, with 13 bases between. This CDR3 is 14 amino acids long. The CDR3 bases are TGTGCCAGCAGAAGAACGGTCGAAGGAAACACCATATATTTT. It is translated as CASRRTVEGNTIYF.

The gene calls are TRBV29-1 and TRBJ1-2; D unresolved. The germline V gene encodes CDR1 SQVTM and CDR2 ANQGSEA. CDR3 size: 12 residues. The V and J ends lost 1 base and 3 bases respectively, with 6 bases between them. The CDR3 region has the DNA TGCAGCGTTGAAGGACCTTACTATGGCTACACCTTC. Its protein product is CSVEGPYYGYTF. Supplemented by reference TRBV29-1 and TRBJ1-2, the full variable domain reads SAVISQKPSRDICQRGTSLTIQCQVDSQVTMMFWYRQQPGQSLTLIATANQGSEATYESGFVIDKFPISRPNLTFSTLTVSNMSPEDSSIYLCSVEGPYYGYTFGSGTRLTVV.

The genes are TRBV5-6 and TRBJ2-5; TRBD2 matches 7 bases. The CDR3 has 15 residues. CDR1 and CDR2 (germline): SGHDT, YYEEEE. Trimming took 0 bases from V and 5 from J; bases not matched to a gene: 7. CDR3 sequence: CASSLGGGPEETQYF. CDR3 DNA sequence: TGTGCCAGCAGCTTGGGGGGAGGGCCAGAGGAGACCCAGTACTTC. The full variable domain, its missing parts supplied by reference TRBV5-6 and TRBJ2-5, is DAGVTQSPTHLIKTRGQQVTLRCSPKSGHDTVSWYQQALGQGPQFIFQYYEEEERQRGNFPDRFSGHQFPNYSSELNVNALLLGDSALYLCASSLGGGPEETQYFGPGTRLLVL.

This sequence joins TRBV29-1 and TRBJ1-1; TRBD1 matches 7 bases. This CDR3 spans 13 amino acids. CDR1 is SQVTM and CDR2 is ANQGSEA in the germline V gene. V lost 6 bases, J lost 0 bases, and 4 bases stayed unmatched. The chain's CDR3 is CSVLGQLNTEAFF. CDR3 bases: TGCAGCGTCCTGGGACAGTTGAACACTGAAGCTTTCTTT.

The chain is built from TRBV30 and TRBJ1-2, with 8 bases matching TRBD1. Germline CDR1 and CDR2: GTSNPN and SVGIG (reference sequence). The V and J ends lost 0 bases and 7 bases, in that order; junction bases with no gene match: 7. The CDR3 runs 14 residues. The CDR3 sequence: CAWSVYRTGLGYTF. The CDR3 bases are TGTGCCTGGAGTGTTTATAGGACAGGGCTTGGCTACACCTTC.

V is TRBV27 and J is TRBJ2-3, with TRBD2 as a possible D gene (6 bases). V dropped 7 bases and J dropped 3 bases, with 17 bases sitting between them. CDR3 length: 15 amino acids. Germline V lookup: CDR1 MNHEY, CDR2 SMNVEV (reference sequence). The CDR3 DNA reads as TGTGCCAGCAACCTACAGGATGGGGGGACAGATACGCAGTATTTT. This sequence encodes CASNLQDGGTDTQYF.

The CDR3 nucleotides read TGTGCCAGCAGCTTGGGGCGGGGGTTATACGAGCAGTACTTC. It translates to CASSLGRGLYEQYF. The chain recombines TRBV11-2 with TRBJ2-7; 7 bases line up with TRBD2. Losses at the gene ends were 3 bases for V and 4 bases for J; bases not matched to a gene: 6. Germline V gene sequence: CDR1 SGHAT, CDR2 FQNNGV. The CDR3 runs 14 residues.